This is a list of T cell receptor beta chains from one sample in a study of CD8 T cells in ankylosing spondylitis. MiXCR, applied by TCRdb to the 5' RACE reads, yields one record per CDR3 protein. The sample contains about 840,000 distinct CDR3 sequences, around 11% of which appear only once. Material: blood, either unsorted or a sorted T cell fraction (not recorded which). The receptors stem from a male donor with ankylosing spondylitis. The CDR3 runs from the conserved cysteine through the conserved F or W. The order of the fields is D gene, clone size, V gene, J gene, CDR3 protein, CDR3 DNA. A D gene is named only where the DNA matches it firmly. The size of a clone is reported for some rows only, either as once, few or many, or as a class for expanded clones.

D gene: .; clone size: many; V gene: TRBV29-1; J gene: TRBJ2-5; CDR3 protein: CSVSLILGRETQYF; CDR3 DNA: TGCAGCGTAAGCTTGATTTTGGGGAGAGAGACCCAGTACTTC
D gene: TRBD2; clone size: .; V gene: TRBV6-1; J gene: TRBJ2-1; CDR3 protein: CASGSLLASSYNEQFF; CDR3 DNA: TGTGCCAGCGGCTCCCTACTAGCGAGCTCCTACAATGAGCAGTTCTTC
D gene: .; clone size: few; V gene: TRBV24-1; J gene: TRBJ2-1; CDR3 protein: CATSDLSAGAINNEQFF; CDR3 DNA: TGTGCCACCAGTGATTTGTCGGCAGGGGCGATAAACAATGAGCAGTTCTTC
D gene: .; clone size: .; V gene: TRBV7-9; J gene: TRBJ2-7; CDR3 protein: CASSSGVHSYEQYF; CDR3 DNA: TGTGCCAGCAGCTCCGGGGTGCACTCCTACGAGCAGTACTTC
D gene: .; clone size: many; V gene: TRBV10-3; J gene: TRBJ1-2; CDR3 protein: CAIRPQDSYGYTF; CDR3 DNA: TGTGCCATCAGACCACAGGACAGCTATGGCTACACCTTC
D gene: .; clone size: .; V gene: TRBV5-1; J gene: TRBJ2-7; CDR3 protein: CASKRDSNAYEQYF; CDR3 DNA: TGCGCCAGCAAGAGGGACTCCAACGCCTACGAGCAGTACTTC
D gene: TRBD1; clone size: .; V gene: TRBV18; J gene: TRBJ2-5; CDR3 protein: CASSRQGRQETQYF; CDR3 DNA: TGTGCCAGCTCTCGACAGGGACGTCAAGAGACCCAGTACTTC
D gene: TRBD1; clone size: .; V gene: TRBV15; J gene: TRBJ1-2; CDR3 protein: CATSKDRGHYGYTF; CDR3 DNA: TGTGCCACCAGCAAGGACAGGGGCCACTATGGCTACACCTTC
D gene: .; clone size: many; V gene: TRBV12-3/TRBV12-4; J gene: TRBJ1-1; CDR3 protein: CASRPGALLRNTEAFF; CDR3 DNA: TGTGCCAGCAGGCCCGGGGCTCTTCTAAGGAACACTGAAGCTTTCTTT
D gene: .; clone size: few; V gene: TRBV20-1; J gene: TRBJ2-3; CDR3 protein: CSARDVRGADTQYF; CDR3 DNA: TGCAGTGCTAGAGATGTCCGGGGAGCAGATACGCAGTATTTT
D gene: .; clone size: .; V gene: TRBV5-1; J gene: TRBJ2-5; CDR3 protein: CASSGVGEETQYF; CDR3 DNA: TGCGCCAGCAGCGGAGTGGGGGAAGAGACCCAGTACTTC
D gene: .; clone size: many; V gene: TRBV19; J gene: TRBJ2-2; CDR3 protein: CASSEYGTLTGELFF; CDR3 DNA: TGTGCCAGTAGTGAATACGGGACCCTCACCGGGGAGCTGTTTTTT
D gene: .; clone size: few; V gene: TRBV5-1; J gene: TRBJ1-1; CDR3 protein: CASSFSGREEKAFF; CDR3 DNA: TGCGCCAGCAGCTTTTCGGGACGGGAGGAGAAAGCTTTCTTT
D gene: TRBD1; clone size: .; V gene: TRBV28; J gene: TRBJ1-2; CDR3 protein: CASSEGGQAAGYGYTF; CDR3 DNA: TGTGCCAGCAGTGAAGGGGGACAGGCCGCTGGGTATGGCTACACCTTC
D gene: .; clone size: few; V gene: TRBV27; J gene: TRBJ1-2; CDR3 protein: CASSFVPANYGYTF; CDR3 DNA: TGTGCCAGCAGTTTCGTACCGGCGAACTATGGCTACACCTTC
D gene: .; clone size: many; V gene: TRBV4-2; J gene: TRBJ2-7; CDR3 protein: CASSQRGSSYEQYF; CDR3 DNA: TGTGCCAGCAGCCAACGGGGGAGCTCCTACGAGCAGTACTTC
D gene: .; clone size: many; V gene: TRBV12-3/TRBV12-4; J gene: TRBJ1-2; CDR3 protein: CASRPGPTQGYTF; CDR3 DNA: TGTGCCAGCAGACCGGGCCCTACTCAGGGCTACACCTTC
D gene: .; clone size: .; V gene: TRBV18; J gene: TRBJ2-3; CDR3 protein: CASSRRESDTQYF; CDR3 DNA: TGTGCCAGCTCACGCAGGGAGTCAGATACGCAGTATTTT
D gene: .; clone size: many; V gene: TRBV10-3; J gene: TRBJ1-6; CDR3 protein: CAISGGAVLLHF; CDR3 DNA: TGTGCCATCAGTGGAGGGGCAGTTCTCCTCCACTTT
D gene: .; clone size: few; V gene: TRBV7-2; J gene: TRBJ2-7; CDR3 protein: CASSLARRDWGGNEQYF; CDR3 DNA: TGTGCCAGCAGCTTAGCGCGTCGAGACTGGGGTGGGAACGAGCAGTACTTC
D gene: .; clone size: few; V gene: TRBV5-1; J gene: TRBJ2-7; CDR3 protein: CASSRSRGGDTYEQYF; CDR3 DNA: TGCGCCAGCAGCAGGTCTCGAGGGGGTGACACCTACGAGCAGTACTTC
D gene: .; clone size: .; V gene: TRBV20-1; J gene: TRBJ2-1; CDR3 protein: CSARSFIGVQFF; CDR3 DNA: TGCAGTGCGCGATCATTTATTGGAGTGCAGTTCTTC
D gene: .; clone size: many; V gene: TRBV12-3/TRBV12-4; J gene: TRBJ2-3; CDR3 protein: CASSPGSPDTDTQYF; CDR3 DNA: TGTGCCAGCAGTCCAGGGTCTCCTGACACAGATACGCAGTATTTT
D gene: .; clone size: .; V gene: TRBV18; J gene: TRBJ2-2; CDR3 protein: CASSPLRPGNTGELFF; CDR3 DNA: TGTGCCAGCTCACCATTGCGACCCGGGAACACCGGGGAGCTGTTTTTT
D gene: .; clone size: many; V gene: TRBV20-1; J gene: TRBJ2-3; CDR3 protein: CSARRFTTDTQYF; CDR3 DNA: TGCAGTGCTAGACGTTTCACCACAGATACGCAGTATTTT
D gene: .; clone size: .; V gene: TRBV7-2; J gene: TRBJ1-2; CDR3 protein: CASFGWGDYGYTF; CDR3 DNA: TGTGCCAGCTTTGGGTGGGGGGACTATGGCTACACCTTC
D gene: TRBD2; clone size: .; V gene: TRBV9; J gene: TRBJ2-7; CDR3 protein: CASSAGTSGRFLYEQYF; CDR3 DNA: TGTGCCAGCAGCGCGGGGACTAGCGGGAGATTTCTCTACGAGCAGTACTTC
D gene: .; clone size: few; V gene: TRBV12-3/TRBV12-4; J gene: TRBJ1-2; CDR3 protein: CASSHGRSDGYTF; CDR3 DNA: TGTGCCAGCAGCCACGGACGGTCGGATGGCTACACCTTC
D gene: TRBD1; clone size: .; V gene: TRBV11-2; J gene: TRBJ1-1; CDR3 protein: CASSFLDQGAWTEAFF; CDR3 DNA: TGTGCCAGCAGCTTCCTAGATCAGGGGGCCTGGACTGAAGCTTTCTTT
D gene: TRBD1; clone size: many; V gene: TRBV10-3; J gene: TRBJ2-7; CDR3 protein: CAISEGQETYEQYF; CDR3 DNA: TGTGCCATCAGTGAGGGACAGGAGACCTACGAGCAGTACTTC
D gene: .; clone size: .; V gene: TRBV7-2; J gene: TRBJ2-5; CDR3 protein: CASSSRRSQETQYF; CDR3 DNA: TGTGCCAGCAGCTCCCGGCGCAGCCAAGAGACCCAGTACTTC
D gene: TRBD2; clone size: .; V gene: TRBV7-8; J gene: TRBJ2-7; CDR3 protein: CASSKGLAGIPRLYEQYF; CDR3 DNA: TGTGCCAGCAGCAAGGGACTAGCGGGGATACCTCGACTCTACGAGCAGTACTTC
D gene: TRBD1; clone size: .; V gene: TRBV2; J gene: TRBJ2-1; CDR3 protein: CASTKGGQGNEQFF; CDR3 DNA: TGTGCCAGCACCAAGGGGGGACAGGGGAATGAGCAGTTCTTC
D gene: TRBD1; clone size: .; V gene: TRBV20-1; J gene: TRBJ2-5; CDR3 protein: CSARDLGRGNEETQYF; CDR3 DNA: TGCAGTGCTAGAGATCTCGGCAGGGGGAATGAAGAGACCCAGTACTTC
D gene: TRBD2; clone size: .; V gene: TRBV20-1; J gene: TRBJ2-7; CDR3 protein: CSARDVGSGRLSYEQYF; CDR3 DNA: TGCAGTGCTAGAGATGTAGGGAGCGGGAGATTGTCCTACGAGCAGTACTTC
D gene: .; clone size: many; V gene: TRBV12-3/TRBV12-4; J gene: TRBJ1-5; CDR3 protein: CASSRDHSNQPQHF; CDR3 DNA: TGTGCCAGCAGCCGGGACCATAGCAATCAGCCCCAGCATTTT
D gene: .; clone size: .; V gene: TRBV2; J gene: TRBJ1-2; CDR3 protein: CASRGVGHKNYGYTF; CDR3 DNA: TGTGCCAGCAGGGGGGTCGGACACAAAAACTATGGCTACACCTTC
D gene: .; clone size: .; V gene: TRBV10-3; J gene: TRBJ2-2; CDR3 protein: CAISESGTHTGELFF; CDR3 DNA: TGTGCCATCAGTGAGTCGGGGACACACACCGGGGAGCTGTTTTTT
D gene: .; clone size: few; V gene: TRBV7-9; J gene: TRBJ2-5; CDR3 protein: CASSLYGTAAMFETQYF; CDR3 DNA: TGTGCCAGCAGCTTATATGGGACGGCGGCAATGTTTGAGACCCAGTACTTC
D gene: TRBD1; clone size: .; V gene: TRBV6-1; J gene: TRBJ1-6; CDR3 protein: CASKHTRTGLNSPLHF; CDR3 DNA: TGTGCCAGCAAACATACACGGACAGGGCTTAATTCACCCCTCCACTTT
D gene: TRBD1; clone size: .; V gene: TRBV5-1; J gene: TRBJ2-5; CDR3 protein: CASSSGQGDLGAQYF; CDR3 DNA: TGCGCCAGCAGCTCGGGACAGGGGGACCTGGGGGCCCAGTACTTC
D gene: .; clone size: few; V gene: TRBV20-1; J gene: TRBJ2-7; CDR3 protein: CSARRTTYEQYF; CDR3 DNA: TGCAGTGCTAGACGAACCACCTACGAGCAGTACTTC
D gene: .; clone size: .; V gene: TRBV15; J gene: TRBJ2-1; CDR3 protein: CATSTLGFNEQFF; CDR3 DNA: TGTGCCACCAGCACCCTAGGGTTCAATGAGCAGTTCTTC
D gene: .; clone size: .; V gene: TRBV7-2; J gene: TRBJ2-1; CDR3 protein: CASSLERRREQFF; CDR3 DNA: TGTGCCAGCAGCTTAGAACGGCGGAGGGAGCAGTTCTTC
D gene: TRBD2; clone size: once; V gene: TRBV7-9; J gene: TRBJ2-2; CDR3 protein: CASSIRTSTGELFF; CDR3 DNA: TGTGCCAGCAGCATCAGGACTAGCACCGGGGAGCTGTTTTTT
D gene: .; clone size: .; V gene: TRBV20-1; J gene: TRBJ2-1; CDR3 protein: CSARDLGGSYNEQFF; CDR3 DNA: TGCAGTGCTAGAGATTTGGGGGGCTCCTACAATGAGCAGTTCTTC
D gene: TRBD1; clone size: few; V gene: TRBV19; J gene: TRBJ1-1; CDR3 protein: CASTHGTGNTEAFF; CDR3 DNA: TGTGCCAGTACGCACGGGACAGGGAACACTGAAGCTTTCTTT
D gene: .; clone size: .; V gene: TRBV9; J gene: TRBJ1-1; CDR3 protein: CASSPISLNTEAFF; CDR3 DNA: TGTGCCAGCAGCCCCATCTCACTAAACACTGAAGCTTTCTTT
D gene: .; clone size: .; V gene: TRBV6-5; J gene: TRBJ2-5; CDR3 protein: CASSYQLFQETQYF; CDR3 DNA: TGTGCCAGCAGTTACCAACTCTTCCAAGAGACCCAGTACTTC
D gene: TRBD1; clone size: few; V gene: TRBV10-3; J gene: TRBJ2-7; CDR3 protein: CAIRPGQTYEQYF; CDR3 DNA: TGTGCCATCAGACCGGGACAGACCTACGAGCAGTACTTC
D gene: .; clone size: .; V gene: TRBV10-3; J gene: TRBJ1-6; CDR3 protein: CAISESVDFRSPLHF; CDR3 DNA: TGTGCCATCAGTGAGTCGGTGGATTTTCGTTCACCCCTCCACTTT
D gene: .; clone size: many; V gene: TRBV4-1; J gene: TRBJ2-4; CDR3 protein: CASSLQTRWGPLAKNIQYF; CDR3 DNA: TGCGCCAGCAGCCTACAGACGCGGTGGGGTCCCTTGGCCAAAAACATTCAGTACTTC
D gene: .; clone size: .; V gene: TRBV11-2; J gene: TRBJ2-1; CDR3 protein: CASSLGRGSPTPGRNEQFF; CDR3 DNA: TGTGCCAGCAGCTTAGGGAGGGGTAGCCCGACGCCCGGTCGCAATGAGCAGTTCTTC
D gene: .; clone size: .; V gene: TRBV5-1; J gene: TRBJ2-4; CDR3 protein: CASSSSTGPLLGQYF; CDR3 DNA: TGCGCCAGCAGCTCATCTACAGGGCCCCTTTTGGGTCAGTACTTC
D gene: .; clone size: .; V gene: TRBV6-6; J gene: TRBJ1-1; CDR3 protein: CASSRDPGTEAFF; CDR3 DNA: TGTGCCAGCAGTAGGGACCCGGGCACTGAAGCTTTCTTT
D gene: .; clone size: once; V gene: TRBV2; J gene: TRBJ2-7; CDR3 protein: CASSEGQAYYEQYF; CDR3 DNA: TGTGCCAGCAGCGAGGGGCAGGCTTACTACGAGCAGTACTTC
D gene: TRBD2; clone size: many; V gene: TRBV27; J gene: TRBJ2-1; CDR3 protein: CASSTLAGALSYNEQFF; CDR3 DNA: TGTGCCAGCAGTACACTAGCGGGAGCCCTTTCCTACAATGAGCAGTTCTTC
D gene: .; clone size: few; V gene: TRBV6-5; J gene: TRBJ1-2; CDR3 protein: CASSYSYTRASNYGYTF; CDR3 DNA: TGTGCCAGCAGTTACTCCTATACCAGAGCTTCTAACTATGGCTACACCTTC
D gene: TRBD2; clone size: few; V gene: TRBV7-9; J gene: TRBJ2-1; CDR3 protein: CASSLLAGVTEQFF; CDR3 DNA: TGTGCCAGCAGCCTACTAGCGGGAGTCACTGAGCAGTTCTTC
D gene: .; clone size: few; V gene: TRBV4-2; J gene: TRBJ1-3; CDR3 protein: CASSQGGGTIYF; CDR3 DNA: TGTGCCAGCAGCCAAGGAGGGGGCACCATATATTTT